Following are 4 T cell receptor beta chains from one sample sequenced in a study of cytomegalovirus exposure and HLA in healthy donors. Amplification used 60 Vbeta primers and 13 Jbeta primers. Using immunoSEQ multiplex PCR, the repertoire was profiled, and TCRdb retains in-frame clones only, with some absent. The sample has about 100,000 clones; approximately 85% are singletons. Sequencing was carried out using PBMCs. These receptors originate from a man under 40 in good health and CMV-seronegative.

The V and J genes are TRBV4-2 and TRBJ2-1; possibly TRBD2 for D (6 bases). Germline CDR1 reads LGHNA; CDR2 reads YNFKEQ. This CDR3 is 16 amino acids long. The germline V and J ends were trimmed by 4 bases and 4 bases, with 17 bases remaining between them. CDR3 loop: CASSRPVGGSYNEQFF. The DNA of the CDR3 is TGTGCCAGCAGCCGGCCCGTCGGGGGATCGTACAATGAGCAGTTCTTC.

Notes on this clone: The germline gene is not matched at one end of the junction; a read error may be the cause. The rearrangement links TRBV5-1 to TRBJ2-7; 8 nucleotides line up with TRBD1. Germline CDR1 reads SGHRS; CDR2 reads YFSETQ. The CDR3 covers 13 residues. CDR3 amino acids: CASSLDRAYEQYF. The CDR3 nucleotides are TGCGCCAGCAGTTTGGACAGGGCCTACGAGCAGTACTTC.

The chain uses TRBV28 and TRBJ2-3; 10 bases map to TRBD1. The CDR3 sequence is 15 residues long. Germline V CDR1 and CDR2: MDHEN, SYDVKM. Germline trimming cut 6 bases from V and 2 bases from J; bases unmatched to any gene: 5. The CDR3: CASRRDRGLTDTQYF. The DNA for the CDR3 is TGTGCCAGCAGGAGGGACAGGGGACTCACAGATACGCAGTATTTT.

The chain combines TRBV19 with TRBJ2-2, with TRBD2 identical over 10 bases. Trimming at V came to 7 bases and at J to 4 bases, leaving 12 bases not matched to a gene. The CDR3 is 17 residues long. The germline V gene has CDR1 LNHDA and CDR2 SQIVND (reference sequence). The CDR3 loop reads CASTHSSGGSSTGELFF. The CDR3 DNA follows: TGTGCCAGTACCCATTCTAGCGGGGGTTCTAGCACCGGGGAGCTGTTTTTT. Complete variable domain (other parts from reference TRBV19 and TRBJ2-2): DGGITQSPKYLFRKEGQNVTLSCEQNLNHDAMYWYRQDPGQGLRLIYYSQIVNDFQKGDIAEGYSVSREKKESFPLTVTSAQKNPTAFYLCASTHSSGGSSTGELFFGEGSRLTVL.